A selection of T cell receptor beta chains follows, all from one sample in a study of cytomegalovirus exposure and HLA in healthy donors. The table came from immunoSEQ multiplex PCR; TCRdb's copy has only in-frame clones and leaves some out. The sample contains about 130,000 clones, about two thirds of which appear only once. Sequencing input: PBMCs. The source of these receptors is a woman aged 60-70 years in good health and CMV-seropositive. Each CDR3 is given with its conserved first and last residue. D genes are given only for firm matches. The size field is filled for only some rows; it gives once, few, many or a size class.

clone size	D gene	V gene	J gene	CDR3 protein	CDR3 DNA
.	TRBD1	TRBV6-5	TRBJ2-7	CASSYRDRGTYEQYF	TGTGCCAGCAGTTACCGGGACAGGGGAACCTACGAGCAGTACTTC
few	TRBD2	TRBV28	TRBJ2-5	CASSPGLAGVETQYF	TGTGCCAGCAGCCCCGGACTAGCGGGAGTCGAGACCCAGTACTTC
.	TRBD2	TRBV5-1	TRBJ2-5	CASSLGTSGRPQETQYF	TGCGCCAGCAGCCTGGGGACTAGCGGGAGGCCGCAAGAGACCCAGTACTTC
.	.	TRBV6-1	TRBJ1-3	CASSLTWGSGNTIYF	TGTGCCAGCAGTTTAACGTGGGGCTCCGGAAACACCATATATTTT
few	TRBD1	TRBV19	TRBJ1-2	CASSTTGGETNYGYTF	TGTGCCAGTAGTACCACAGGGGGCGAGACTAACTATGGCTACACCTTC
.	TRBD1	TRBV7-3	TRBJ2-5	CASSLTGGKETQYF	TGTGCCAGCAGCTTGACAGGGGGCAAAGAGACCCAGTACTTC
.	.	TRBV19	TRBJ2-7	CASSIVGGRTNEQYF	TGTGCCAGTAGTATAGTAGGCGGCCGGACAAACGAGCAGTACTTC
.	TRBD2	TRBV18	TRBJ2-1	CASSPLAGSYNEQFF	TGTGCCAGCTCACCACTAGCGGGTTCCTACAATGAGCAGTTCTTC
.	.	TRBV7-8	TRBJ2-1	CASTRRGGGEQFF	TGTGCCAGCACGCGGAGGGGAGGGGGTGAGCAGTTCTTC
.	.	TRBV6-1	TRBJ2-7	CASTPSGYEQYF	TGTGCCAGCACCCCCAGTGGCTACGAGCAGTACTTC
once	.	TRBV11-2	TRBJ1-1	CASSSYTEAFF	TGTGCCAGCAGCTCTTACACTGAAGCTTTCTTT
once	.	TRBV10-2	TRBJ1-4	CASSELRRGSEKLFF	TGCGCCAGCAGTGAACTCCGGCGGGGAAGTGAAAAACTGTTTTTT
.	TRBD2	TRBV10-2	TRBJ2-1	CASTLLARGLNEQFF	TGCGCCAGCACCTTACTAGCGAGAGGACTCAATGAGCAGTTCTTC
.	.	TRBV29-1	TRBJ2-3	CSGGRPGADTQYF	TGCAGCGGGGGTCGGCCAGGGGCAGATACGCAGTATTTT
.	.	TRBV28	TRBJ2-6	CATWESSGANVLTF	TGTGCCACCTGGGAGAGTTCTGGGGCCAACGTCCTGACTTTC
.	TRBD1	TRBV2	TRBJ1-2	CASSTTGNNGYTF	TGTGCCAGCAGTACGACAGGGAATAATGGCTACACCTTC
.	TRBD1	TRBV4-1	TRBJ2-5	CASSQVRGQETQYF	TGCGCCAGCAGCCAAGTCAGGGGGCAGGAGACCCAGTACTTC
.	TRBD2	TRBV19	TRBJ2-2	CASSPQEGGPAGELFF	TGTGCCAGTAGTCCACAAGAGGGAGGGCCGGCCGGGGAGCTGTTTTTT
.	TRBD2	TRBV5-1	TRBJ2-2	CASSGGSVSNTGELFF	TGCGCCAGCAGCGGCGGGAGTGTTTCAAACACCGGGGAGCTGTTTTTT
.	.	TRBV27	TRBJ2-2	CASSRERNPTGELFF	TGTGCCAGCAGCCGAGAAAGAAACCCCACCGGGGAGCTGTTTTTT
.	TRBD1	TRBV28	TRBJ2-3	CASRLPRTGTSTDTQYF	TGTGCCAGCAGGTTACCCCGGACAGGAACTAGCACAGATACGCAGTATTTT
.	.	TRBV7-6	TRBJ2-7	CASSPETARISYEQYF	TGTGCCAGCAGCCCGGAGACGGCTCGAATTTCCTACGAGCAGTACTTC
.	TRBD2	TRBV15	TRBJ2-5	CATSRLGGLAEETQYF	TGTGCCACCAGCAGACTTGGGGGACTAGCGGAAGAGACCCAGTACTTC
.	TRBD1	TRBV6-1	TRBJ1-2	CASSVGGPGTGSNYGYTF	TGTGCCAGCAGTGTCGGAGGCCCCGGGACAGGGAGTAACTATGGCTACACCTTC
few	.	TRBV10-1	TRBJ2-7	CASLTSLEQYF	TGCGCCAGTTTAACTAGTCTTGAGCAGTACTTC
.	.	TRBV5-1	TRBJ1-2	CASSSSSLDSDGYTF	TGCGCCAGCAGCTCAAGTTCTTTGGACTCGGATGGCTACACCTTC
few	.	TRBV5-6	TRBJ2-6	CASKILSGANVLTF	TGTGCCAGCAAAATCCTCTCTGGGGCCAACGTCCTGACTTTC
few	.	TRBV27	TRBJ2-7	CASSSWGGNYEQYF	TGTGCCAGCAGTTCCTGGGGCGGCAACTACGAGCAGTACTTC
.	.	TRBV7-9	TRBJ2-7	CASSLGQSSSYEQYF	TGTGCCAGCAGCTTAGGACAGTCGAGCTCCTACGAGCAGTACTTC
.	TRBD1	TRBV4-2	TRBJ1-1	CASSKQGATEAFF	TGTGCCAGCAGTAAACAGGGGGCGACTGAAGCTTTCTTT
once	TRBD1	TRBV29-1	TRBJ2-7	CSAHGTGNSYEQYF	TGCAGCGCCCATGGGACAGGGAACTCCTACGAGCAGTACTTC
few	.	TRBV6-5	TRBJ1-1	CASSPTKNTEAFF	TGTGCCAGCAGTCCTACTAAGAACACTGAAGCTTTCTTT
few	.	TRBV6-5	TRBJ1-5	CASSSLNQPQHF	TGTGCCAGCAGTTCCCTGAATCAGCCCCAGCATTTT
.	TRBD2	TRBV28	TRBJ2-3	CASSPGLPTDTQYF	TGTGCCAGCAGCCCGGGACTACCCACAGATACGCAGTATTTT
.	TRBD1	TRBV6-1	TRBJ1-1	CASTRQGNTEAFF	TGTGCCAGCACCCGACAGGGTAACACTGAAGCTTTCTTT
few	.	TRBV19	TRBJ1-1	CASSTHRRSNTEAFF	TGTGCCAGTAGCACTCACAGGAGATCGAACACTGAAGCTTTCTTT
.	TRBD2	TRBV19	TRBJ2-3	CASTGRGSSGRHEDTQYF	TGTGCCAGTACCGGCAGGGGGAGTAGCGGGAGGCATGAAGATACGCAGTATTTT